This T cell receptor beta chain was retrieved from a study of blood T cells in healthy people across ages. Each sample gave at least 7 million isolated PBMCs. With a J-beta primer mix and a sample-barcoded 5' primer, a second PCR ran about 6 to 11 cycles. Through a template-switch adaptor with 12 random nucleotides, each cDNA molecule received a tag. MiXCR, applied by TCRdb to the 5' RACE reads, yields one record per CDR3 protein. The repertoire holds about 730,000 distinct CDR3 sequences, with around 46% as singletons. The V end lost 1 base, the J end lost 2 bases, and 9 bases lay between the germline ends. CDR1 and CDR2 (germline): DFQATT, SNEGSKA (reference sequence). CDR3 size: 13 residues.

The genes are TRBV20-1 and TRBJ2-7; D uncertain. The TCR originated in a woman aged 55-69 years in good health. Input material: blood. This chain's CDR3 is CSARAEQTYEQYF. CDR3 DNA: TGCAGTGCTAGAGCTGAGCAGACCTACGAGCAGTACTTC.